What follows are 12 T cell receptor beta chains derived from one specimen sequenced in a study of T-cell reconstitution after alpha-beta-depleted transplantation in children (dated by TCRdb to 2016 to 2018). Preparation of the library involved PCR. Sequencing relied on an Illumina HiSeq 2500. Molecular barcoding was employed in the preparation of TCR libraries, with unique molecular identifiers being used to normalize TCRbeta repertoire quantification. The public reads were quality trimmed at Q25 with fastp and then assembled into clones with MiXCR by TCRdb, keeping productive beta chains. Every CDR3 protein is listed once, alongside the most common genes and DNA of its rows. The sample table lists 220,000 or so distinct CDR3 sequences, under 9.5% of them with a count of one. The ten largest clones add up to approximately 6.3% of the sample. Taken with the paper, the label for treatment or condition translates to: allogeneic hematopoietic cell transplantation with graft depleted of TCRalphabeta T cells and CD19 B cells.

This sample comprised PBMCs, mostly from graft donor cells, obtained 180 days after TCRalphabeta/CD19-depleted stem cell transplant. Receptors originate from a male patient younger than 18 who had a stem cell transplant for acute lymphoblastic leukemia, so the T cells may come from the graft donor.

This clonotype was recorded at least ten times. The chain uses TRBV28 and TRBJ2-1; possible D gene TRBD1, 5 bases. Germline V gives CDR1 MDHEN, CDR2 SYDVKM. CDR3 length equals 17 residues. Trimming cost V 6 bases and J 0 bases, with 18 bases left between them. The CDR3 sequence: CASSPIWGRSSYNEQFF. DNA for the CDR3: TGTGCCAGCAGCCCCATCTGGGGCAGGAGCTCCTACAATGAGCAGTTCTTC.

This clonotype came up many times. The rearrangement links TRBV27 to TRBJ1-5, with D maybe TRBD1 (6 bases). Germline CDR1 is MNHEY and CDR2 is SMNVEV (reference sequence). Trimming removed 1 base at V and 2 bases at J, with 9 bases between. CDR3 length: 15 amino acids. CDR3 amino acids: CASSLYKGGNQPQHF. CDR3 nucleotides: TGTGCCAGCAGTTTATACAAGGGGGGCAATCAGCCCCAGCATTTT.

The rearrangement links TRBV13 to TRBJ2-7, with TRBD2 as a possible D gene (5 bases). The V and J ends lost 5 bases and 2 bases respectively, with 13 bases between them. Germline assignment: CDR1 PRHDT and CDR2 FYEKMQ (reference sequence). The CDR3 spans 14 residues. The CDR3 reads CASSLDGNPYEQYF. The CDR3 DNA reads as TGTGCCAGCAGCCTCGACGGGAATCCCTACGAGCAGTACTTC.

Many counts were recorded for this clonotype. This chain connects TRBV4-3 to TRBJ2-3, with a tentative D call TRBD1 (5 bases). The CDR3 runs 16 residues. V shed 0 bases and J shed 4 bases, with 14 bases lying between them. CDR1 LGHNA and CDR2 YSLEER come from the germline V gene. The CDR3 here is CASSQDETAWPDTQYF. The DNA for the CDR3 is TGCGCCAGCAGCCAAGATGAGACAGCGTGGCCAGATACGCAGTATTTT.

With respect to this clonotype: Given a much more abundant clone one base away, this may be a read error. The chain combines TRBV5-4 with TRBJ2-7, with D unclear. CDR1 SGHNT and CDR2 YYREEE come from the germline V gene (reference sequence). The CDR3 contains 15 residues. CDR3 sequence (DNA): TGTGCCAGCAGCTTGACTCCGATAACTTCCTACCAGCAGTACTTC. The encoded protein is CASSLTPITSYQQYF.

This clonotype was picked up many times. The gene calls are TRBV5-1 and TRBJ2-7; no reliable D call. The CDR3 covers 14 residues. The V end was cut by 0 bases, the J end by 1 base, with 8 bases between. CDR1 and CDR2 (germline): SGHRS, YFSETQ. Here the CDR3 reads CASSLEMGSYEQYF. In DNA, the CDR3 is TGCGCCAGCAGCTTGGAAATGGGGTCCTACGAGCAGTACTTC.

Concerning this clonotype: This may be a read error, as it is one base from a much larger clone. The V gene is TRBV7-8, the J gene TRBJ2-2, with 10 bases lining up with TRBD1. With V trimmed by 5 bases and J by 6 bases, 9 bases remained unmatched. Looked up from germline, CDR1 is SGHVS and CDR2 is FQNEAQ. The CDR3 is 16 amino acids. For the CDR3, the DNA is TGTGCCAGCAGCCCGACAGGGGGCTGTAGACCCGGGGAGCTGTTTTTT. It codes for CASSPTGGCRPGELFF.

In its sample, this clonotype was seen many times. The rearrangement uses TRBV27 and TRBJ2-7; tentatively, D is TRBD2 (5 bases). Deletions cut 4 bases from V and 0 bases from J, with 10 bases between. Germline V lookup: CDR1 MNHEY, CDR2 SMNVEV (reference sequence). The CDR3 covers 14 residues. The CDR3 is CASSSRTRSYEQYF. For the CDR3, the DNA is TGTGCCAGCAGTTCCCGGACTCGCTCCTACGAGCAGTACTTC.

This clonotype was seen repeatedly, ten times or more. The chain is built from TRBV10-3 and TRBJ2-1; possible D gene TRBD2, 5 bases. Trimming removed 10 bases at V and 6 bases at J, with 13 bases between. Germline CDR1 reads ENHRY; CDR2 reads SYGVKD. CDR3 length: 12 residues. In DNA form, the CDR3 reads TGTGCCACTGACCCAGAGGGCAATGAGCAGTTCTTC. This gives the protein CATDPEGNEQFF.

This clonotype was detected ten times or more. The V and J genes are TRBV14 and TRBJ1-6, with unresolved D. This CDR3 has 13 residues. Germline V lookup: CDR1 SGHDN, CDR2 FVKESK. Trimming took off 0 bases at V and 9 bases at J, with 6 bases between the two ends. The CDR3 DNA follows: TGTGCCAGCAGCCAAGATTGGGTTTCACCCCTCCACTTT. Its translation: CASSQDWVSPLHF.

This clonotype has ten or more counts. CDR3 amino acids: CASSLRLAVSYNEQFF. CDR3 coding DNA: TGCGCCAGCAGCTTAAGACTAGCGGTCTCCTACAATGAGCAGTTCTTC. The chain couples TRBV5-1 to TRBJ2-1; 9 bases match TRBD2. The germline gives CDR1 SGHRS, CDR2 YFSETQ. The CDR3 contains 16 residues. V gave up 2 bases and J gave up 0 bases; unmatched junction bases: 3. Complete variable domain (other parts from reference TRBV5-1 and TRBJ2-1): KAGVTQTPRYLIKTRGQQVTLSCSPISGHRSVSWYQQTPGQGLQFLFEYFSETQRNKGNFPGRFSGRQFSNSRSEMNVSTLELGDSALYLCASSLRLAVSYNEQFFGPGTRLTVL.

This clonotype was observed once. The chain uses TRBV20-1 and TRBJ2-5, with TRBD2 matching 13 bases. The V segment lost 4 bases and the J segment 5 bases; nucleotides outside the gene matches: 4. The CDR3 loop spans 14 amino acids. Germline V gene data show CDR1 as DFQATT and CDR2 as SNEGSKA (reference sequence). The DNA of the CDR3 is TGCAGTGCTACAGGACTAGCGGGAGTGGAGACCCAGTACTTC. Amino acid sequence: CSATGLAGVETQYF.